This T cell receptor beta chain is from a study of shared clonotypes between healthy human individuals. CD45RO-negative cells were positively selected for CCR7, leaving out terminally differentiated effector memory CD45RA+ cells. The ends were cut back, 1 base at V and 3 bases at J, with 10 bases in the middle. CDR3 length: 15 amino acids. The V gene's germline CDR1 is MGHRA and CDR2 YSYEKL. This clone was recorded a few times. Its specificity is unknown. The sample has other DNA sequences that encode this CDR3 too. Sequencing was performed with immunoSEQ multiplex PCR; in TCRdb, only in-frame clones are kept and a portion is missing. The sample has about 2 million clones, 85% to 95% seen once. General study results and limits: Approximately 5% was the fraction of naive CD4 clonotypes found shared across a few donors. Sampling covered nothing but blood. Tissue TCR repertoires likely differ from those found in blood.

This chain uses TRBV4-1 with TRBJ1-5; tentatively, D is TRBD1 (5 bases). Sequencing was done on a sample of naive CD8+ T cells sorted from blood. The receptor was isolated from a man between 18 and 29 years old in good health. Written as DNA, the CDR3 is TGCGCCAGCAGCCAAGCCCAGGGTTCCAATCAGCCCCAGCATTTT. As protein: CASSQAQGSNQPQHF.